Listed below are T cell receptor beta chains from one sample, sequenced in a study of regulatory T cells in long-lasting Graves disease. TCRdb itself ran the multiplex PCR reads through MiXCR, one entry per CDR3 protein. The sample consists of hundreds of thousands of distinct CDR3 sequences, around 16% of them appearing once. The sample also formed part of further work on T cells in Graves' hyperthyroidism and ophthalmopathy.

Here the sequenced sample was peripheral blood mononuclear cells (PBMCs), taken at new diagnosis, from a patient treated with antithyroid drugs. The receptors shown here come from a young man with Graves disease. The CDR3 runs from the conserved cysteine through the conserved F or W. D genes are given only for firm matches. For some rows the clone size is stated as once, few or many, or as a class when expanded; others skip it.

CSVSLPGHPYGQYF	TGCAGCGTTTCCCTCCCCGGGCACCCGTACGGGCAGTACTTC	.	.	TRBV29-1	TRBJ2-7
CASSPRLAETNNEQFF	TGTGCTAGCAGCCCCAGACTAGCGGAGACCAACAATGAGCAGTTCTTC	TRBD2	.	TRBV7-7	TRBJ2-1
CAWGRADTQYF	TGTGCCTGGGGGCGGGCGGATACGCAGTATTTT	.	.	TRBV30	TRBJ2-3
CASSNPGQSDTQYF	TGTGCCAGCAGTAACCCGGGACAGTCAGATACGCAGTATTTT	TRBD1	.	TRBV28	TRBJ2-3
CASSDSVTSGPRTGELFF	TGTGCCAGCAGTGACTCAGTGACGAGCGGTCCTAGGACCGGGGAGCTGTTTTTT	.	.	TRBV6-4	TRBJ2-2
CASSFVGISGNTIYF	TGTGCCAGCAGTTTCGTGGGAATCTCTGGAAACACCATATATTTT	.	few	TRBV28	TRBJ1-3
CASSKLRMGTNEKLFF	TGCGCCAGCAGCAAGCTAAGAATGGGGACTAATGAAAAACTGTTTTTT	.	.	TRBV5-1	TRBJ1-4
CASSPRGTSARAYNSPLHF	TGTGCCAGCAGCCCCAGAGGGACCTCAGCTCGGGCATATAATTCACCCCTCCACTTT	.	.	TRBV27	TRBJ1-6
CASSPAGENYGYTF	TGTGCCAGCTCACCCGCAGGGGAAAACTATGGCTACACCTTC	.	.	TRBV18	TRBJ1-2
CASSAASGVGYNEQFF	TGTGCCAGCAGCGCGGCAAGCGGAGTGGGCTACAATGAGCAGTTCTTC	.	.	TRBV9	TRBJ2-1
CAWSKAGGAMDTQYF	TGTGCCTGGAGTAAGGCAGGGGGCGCAATGGATACGCAGTATTTT	TRBD1	few	TRBV30	TRBJ2-3
CSAPGRREETQYF	TGCAGCGCCCCAGGGCGCAGGGAAGAGACCCAGTACTTC	.	few	TRBV29-1	TRBJ2-5
CSAATSPPYNEQFF	TGCAGTGCTGCGACTTCCCCCCCCTACAATGAGCAGTTCTTC	.	many	TRBV20-1	TRBJ2-1
CSAIGDRGPVSQPQHF	TGCAGTGCTATAGGGGACAGGGGTCCGGTCAGCCAGCCCCAGCATTTT	TRBD1	.	TRBV20-1	TRBJ1-5
CASSGGLGGAGFYEQYF	TGTGCCAGCAGTGGGGGTTTGGGGGGCGCGGGTTTCTACGAGCAGTACTTC	.	few	TRBV6-1	TRBJ2-7
CASSPGASWQETQYF	TGTGCCAGCAGCCCCGGGGCTAGCTGGCAAGAGACCCAGTACTTC	.	few	TRBV3-1	TRBJ2-5
CASSQGELFF	TGCGCCAGCAGCCAAGGGGAGCTGTTTTTT	.	.	TRBV4-3	TRBJ2-2
CASSSGRDSRIGYTF	TGTGCCAGCAGCTCCGGCCGGGACAGTCGTATTGGCTACACCTTC	TRBD1	many	TRBV7-6	TRBJ1-2
CASSDYRGNGYTF	TGTGCCAGCAGCGACTACAGGGGCAATGGCTACACCTTC	TRBD1	.	TRBV6-1	TRBJ1-2
CASSRGTTLDGYTF	TGTGCCAGCAGCCGTGGGACTACATTAGATGGCTACACCTTC	.	.	TRBV3-1	TRBJ1-2
CASSLVQDSYEQYF	TGTGCCAGCAGCTTAGTACAGGATTCCTACGAGCAGTACTTC	.	.	TRBV7-8	TRBJ2-7
CSARPWGGELFF	TGCAGTGCTCGACCCTGGGGCGGGGAGCTGTTTTTT	.	few	TRBV20-1	TRBJ2-2
CSARDPTPGEQFF	TGCAGTGCTAGAGACCCGACCCCAGGGGAGCAGTTCTTC	.	few	TRBV20-1	TRBJ2-1
CASSWDRGSPEEQYF	TGCGCCAGCAGCTGGGACAGGGGCTCCCCAGAGGAGCAGTACTTC	TRBD1	few	TRBV5-1	TRBJ2-7
CASSQEWSYEQYF	TGTGCCAGCAGCCAAGAGTGGTCATACGAGCAGTACTTC	.	.	TRBV3-1	TRBJ2-7
CASNSLGQGVEKLFF	TGTGCCAGCAATTCCCTCGGACAGGGGGTTGAAAAACTGTTTTTT	TRBD1	few	TRBV27	TRBJ1-4
CSVDVTGGYGYTF	TGCAGCGTCGACGTAACAGGGGGCTATGGCTACACCTTC	TRBD1	few	TRBV29-1	TRBJ1-2
CASISGQGDTGELFF	TGTGCCAGTATCTCGGGACAGGGGGACACCGGGGAGCTGTTTTTT	TRBD1	.	TRBV19	TRBJ2-2
CASSLPLTGSNTEAFF	TGTGCCAGCAGTTTACCCCTGACGGGTTCGAACACTGAAGCTTTCTTT	.	many	TRBV28	TRBJ1-1
CASSLTQSNTEAFF	TGCGCCAGCAGCCTGACACAATCTAACACTGAAGCTTTCTTT	.	many	TRBV5-1	TRBJ1-1
CASSLALGADSYEQYF	TGCGCCAGCAGCTTGGCCTTGGGGGCGGACTCCTACGAGCAGTACTTC	.	many	TRBV5-1	TRBJ2-7
CASSPSGAREIGRSYGYTF	TGTGCCAGCAGCCCGTCCGGGGCCCGGGAAATTGGCAGGTCCTATGGCTACACCTTC	.	.	TRBV14	TRBJ1-2
CASSSSLNTEAFF	TGTGCCAGCAGCTCGAGTTTGAACACTGAAGCTTTCTTT	.	many	TRBV7-3	TRBJ1-1
CASSMAQGPAYEQYF	TGTGCCAGTAGTATGGCACAGGGGCCAGCCTACGAGCAGTACTTC	TRBD1	.	TRBV19	TRBJ2-7
CAWRGLAGEAFTYNEQFF	TGTGCCTGGAGGGGACTAGCGGGAGAGGCTTTTACGTACAATGAGCAGTTCTTC	TRBD2	few	TRBV30	TRBJ2-1
CASSLASEYEQYF	TGTGCCAGCAGCTTAGCTAGCGAATACGAGCAGTACTTC	.	many	TRBV7-9	TRBJ2-7
CASSTNTNTDTQYF	TGTGCCAGCAGTACAAATACTAACACAGATACGCAGTATTTT	.	.	TRBV6-1	TRBJ2-3
CASSLRDDYGYTF	TGTGCCAGCAGCCTCCGGGACGACTATGGCTACACCTTC	.	few	TRBV7-3	TRBJ1-2
CASTLLWRTTDTQYF	TGTGCCAGCACCCTCCTATGGAGAACCACAGATACGCAGTATTTT	.	few	TRBV5-5	TRBJ2-3
CASSEGNPGRKYEQYF	TGTGCCAGCAGTGAGGGGAACCCGGGACGGAAGTACGAGCAGTACTTC	.	.	TRBV6-1	TRBJ2-7
CASSYSRRGVGLFF	TGTGCCAGCAGTTACTCCCGGCGGGGGGTAGGACTGTTTTTT	.	few	TRBV6-2/TRBV6-3	TRBJ1-4
CASSPVGGQGSLYGYTF	TGTGCCAGCAGCCCGGTGGGGGGACAGGGTTCCCTCTATGGCTACACCTTC	TRBD1	few	TRBV3-1	TRBJ1-2
CASSAGQGIGVTQYF	TGCGCCAGCAGCGCGGGACAGGGAATAGGGGTAACCCAGTACTTC	TRBD1	.	TRBV5-1	TRBJ2-5
CRAGGGLAGARQYF	TGCAGGGCAGGGGGGGGACTAGCGGGAGCCCGGCAGTACTTC	TRBD2	.	TRBV20-1	TRBJ2-7
CASKGFHQETQYF	TGTGCCAGCAAAGGATTCCACCAAGAGACCCAGTACTTC	.	many	TRBV6-2/TRBV6-3	TRBJ2-5
CASSTGVAFNEQFF	TGTGCCAGCAGTACAGGGGTCGCCTTCAATGAGCAGTTCTTC	TRBD1	.	TRBV12-3/TRBV12-4	TRBJ2-1
CASSFGTSAMSSYNEQFF	TGCGCCAGCAGCTTTGGTACCAGCGCCATGAGCTCCTACAATGAGCAGTTCTTC	.	few	TRBV5-1	TRBJ2-1
CSARTLAGLQETQYF	TGCAGTGCTAGGACTCTAGCGGGACTCCAAGAGACCCAGTACTTC	TRBD2	.	TRBV20-1	TRBJ2-5
CSARAGVNEQFF	TGCAGTGCTAGAGCTGGGGTGAATGAGCAGTTCTTC	.	many	TRBV20-1	TRBJ2-1
CATSRSKDEQFF	TGTGCCACCAGCAGGTCTAAGGATGAGCAGTTCTTC	.	few	TRBV15	TRBJ2-1
CASSLIPGAGTDYEQYF	TGTGCCAGCAGTTTAATCCCTGGCGCGGGGACAGACTACGAGCAGTACTTC	.	many	TRBV27	TRBJ2-7
CASSQDPSGSMTDTQYF	TGTGCCAGCAGCCAAGATCCTAGCGGGAGCATGACAGATACGCAGTATTTT	TRBD2	.	TRBV3-1	TRBJ2-3
CASSYSGTGNEQFF	TGTGCCAGCAGTTACTCCGGGACAGGGAATGAGCAGTTCTTC	TRBD1	few	TRBV6-2/TRBV6-3	TRBJ2-1